This T cell receptor beta chain appears in the sequencing data of a study of post-analysis software for immune sequencing data. Tagging with unique molecular identifiers was a feature of the TCR beta cDNA libraries. Out of roughly 0.85 to 10 million T cells, about 510,000 cDNA molecules were generated. In TCRdb, the PCR reads were re-called with MiXCR into one record per CDR3 protein. In the table there are roughly 580,000 distinct CDR3 sequences, around 40% of which are singletons. The V gene's germline CDR1 is DFQATT and CDR2 SNEGSKA (reference sequence). J was trimmed by 0 bases and V by 3 bases; bases with no gene match: 1. This CDR3 comprises 13 residues. Notes on the study in general: There were five or six TRBV segments more frequent in patients than controls, and TRBV5-6, TRBV5-1 and TRBV20-1 were among them. Strong co-clustering by F measure was evident for samples that had been prepared in the same batch.

Notes on this clonotype: What it recognizes is unknown.

Sequencing input: blood. The origin of this receptor is a girl aged 10 to 17 with multiple sclerosis. The rearrangement joins TRBV20-1 to TRBJ2-7; 8 bases match TRBD1. The CDR3 DNA is TGCAGTGCTAGGGGACAGGTCTCCTACGAGCAGTACTTC. It encodes CSARGQVSYEQYF.